These 3 T cell receptor beta chains were all obtained from the same sample, sequenced in a study of control samples from healthy donors and cancer patients. Only in-frame clones appear in the TCRdb table, and some are missing; sequencing was by immunoSEQ multiplex PCR. The table shows about 79,000 clones, with roughly 93% occurring only once. Sequenced input: PBMCs. The receptor source for this set is a woman aged 40 to 49 with lung cancer.

V is TRBV7-9 and J is TRBJ1-1, with 8 bases identical to TRBD1. CDR1 is SEHNR and CDR2 is FQNEAQ in the germline V gene (reference sequence). The ends lost 1 base at V and 4 bases at J; junction bases unmatched: 2. The length of the CDR3 is 14 residues. Written as DNA, the CDR3 is TGTGCCAGCAGCTTAGAAGGACAGGGCACTGAAGCTTTCTTT. Its protein product is CASSLEGQGTEAFF. The whole variable domain, filled in from reference TRBV7-9 and TRBJ1-1, reads DTGVSQNPRHKITKRGQNVTFRCDPISEHNRLYWYRQTLGQGPEFLTYFQNEAQLEKSRLLSDRFSAERPKGSFSTLEIQRTEQGDSAMYLCASSLEGQGTEAFFGQGTRLTVV.

The chain recombines TRBV5-1 with TRBJ2-7; D is ambiguous. The V gene's germline CDR1 is SGHRS and CDR2 YFSETQ. V dropped 6 bases and J dropped 11 bases, with 18 bases sitting between them. This CDR3 comprises 12 residues. The CDR3 is CASKSSSSSEYF. For the CDR3, the DNA is TGCGCCAGCAAGTCCTCGAGCAGCAGTGAGTACTTC.

This chain uses TRBV5-1 with TRBJ2-7; 8 bases match TRBD2. The CDR3 contains 16 residues. The V and J ends lost 0 bases and 4 bases, in that order; junction bases with no gene match: 9. In germline, CDR1 is SGHRS, CDR2 YFSETQ. The DNA for the CDR3 is TGCGCCAGCAGCTTGGAGGGACTAGTCCTTTCATACGAGCAGTACTTC. Its translation is CASSLEGLVLSYEQYF. Using reference TRBV5-1 and TRBJ2-7 for the parts outside the CDR3, the full variable domain is KAGVTQTPRYLIKTRGQQVTLSCSPISGHRSVSWYQQTPGQGLQFLFEYFSETQRNKGNFPGRFSGRQFSNSRSEMNVSTLELGDSALYLCASSLEGLVLSYEQYFGPGTRLTVT.